The clone carrying this T cell receptor beta chain was seen once. Its antigen remains unidentified. The naive CD8 fraction comprised CD45RO-negative cells positively selected for CCR7 and excluded terminally differentiated effector memory CD45RA+ cells. The sample belongs to a study of shared clonotypes between healthy human individuals. Study conclusions and caveats: The study generally estimated greater richness for naive than memory subsets. Collection of samples was limited to blood; tissue repertoires likely differ.

Once extracted for a subset, genomic DNA was divided evenly among several immunoSEQ plates. The data were produced by immunoSEQ multiplex PCR, yet TCRdb's version contains in-frame clones alone and is incomplete. The table includes some 2.1 million clones, 85% to 95% detected once. The germline V and J ends were trimmed by 4 bases and 2 bases, with 7 bases remaining between them. Per germline, CDR1 SGHKS and CDR2 YYEKEE (reference sequence). CDR3 length equals 13 residues. This chain links TRBV5-5 with TRBJ1-5, with D unclear. The receptor comes from a young man in good health. Some clones in this sample may be carry-over from other donors' samples. The sample was naive CD8+ T cells from PBMCs. The CDR3 spells CASSPSRNQPQHF. The CDR3 nucleotides are TGTGCCAGCAGCCCCTCCCGCAATCAGCCCCAGCATTTT.